This T cell receptor (beta chain) emerged from a study of T cell repertoires in aging, cancer and after chemotherapy (dated by TCRdb to the late 2010s). Turning to the overall study: The donors fell into six age groups ranging from 30 or younger to 70 or older, and each group had at least three individuals. Control TCR repertoires from healthy donors were recorded over several months to years, and clear clonal overlap was observed across re-sampling. Several million TCR reads were contained in the full dataset. To examine immunoaging and T cell reconstitution after chemotherapy, the study profiled TCR beta repertoires in peripheral blood from healthy donors and cancer patients. The cohort comprised around 220 cancer patients, some 90 with hematological and roughly 120 with solid cancers, plus 95 healthy donors as a reference group. Study-wide findings and limitations: According to the authors, the repertoire data do not allow conclusions to be drawn about immunological memory after chemotherapy. Compared with age-matched healthy donors, untreated patients with either hematological or solid cancers had significantly lower TCR diversity in the blood along with higher clonality. In healthy donors, the decline in TCR diversity with age was mainly due to loss of richness, whereas in cancer patients loss of evenness also played a role. Median generation probability increased over the chemotherapy interval in both cancer cohorts, suggesting repertoire reconstitution through rebound thymic output.

Rearranged TRB sequences spanning V, D and J segments were amplified by multiplex touch-down PCR using a mixed TRB-A/B primer pool. Illumina adapters and sample indices were added to the amplicons in two consecutive PCR reactions performed with Phusion HS II polymerase. After gel purification with the NucleoSpin Gel and PCR Clean-up kit, the amplicons were checked using Qubit and an Agilent 2100 Bioanalyzer. Sequencing of the libraries was done on an Illumina MiSeq with paired-end, single-indexed 600-cycle runs. Regarding the original processing steps: MiXCR versions 2.12 and 3.0.5 were used to process TRB sequences. Each unique CDR3 nucleotide sequence was counted as one clone, and only productive sequences with at least two reads were retained. The repertoire metrics were Shannon diversity, evenness, clonality (defined as one minus evenness), and alpha-parameterized diversity profiles covering alpha 0 to 5. The IGoR algorithm was used to calculate generation probabilities of clones in the paired pre- and post-chemotherapy samples. The public reads were run again by TCRdb, first through fastp at Q25 and then through MiXCR, and only productive beta chains were kept. Identical CDR3 proteins give one entry, which carries the most common genes and DNA. The V and J calls, along with clone size, are taken from TCRdb and not from the paper's own processing. The sample table shows some 10,000 distinct CDR3 sequences, and roughly 40% are seen once. Approximately 8.2% of the sample is taken by the ten largest.

Genomic DNA extracted from peripheral blood, rather than sorted cells or RNA, was used as the source for amplification of TCR beta rearrangements. Sequences SGHRS (CDR1) and YFSETQ (CDR2) are obtained from the germline V gene. Measured from the cysteine to the phenylalanine, the CDR3 is 12 residues long. Of all the DNA, just the CDR3 is kept, 36 bases in frame from base 1. V is clipped by 6 bases and J by 5 bases, and the sequence between their germline boundaries is 9 bases long. Turning to this clonotype: The specificity of this receptor is unknown. Base qualities are not recorded, but no much larger clone differs from it by a single base.

The chain joins TRBV5-1 to TRBJ2-1, with a tentative D gene TRBD1 over 6 matching bases. What was sequenced was blood. The sequence came from a human donor in good health. This receptor has the CDR3 CASKGEHNEQFF. The sequence in DNA is TGCGCCAGCAAGGGGGAGCACAATGAGCAGTTCTTC.